This T cell receptor (beta chain) was obtained from a study of blood T cell repertoires in COVID-19 (dated by TCRdb to 2020 to 2021). About the study as a whole: The collaborator samples originated in the United States, Italy and Spain and spanned the acute and convalescent phases of COVID-19. The prospective study material was composed of cDNA or gDNA derived from T cells, B-cell-depleted T cells, or PBMCs. Subjects who had been exposed to COVID-19, were actively infected with it, or had recovered from it provided the deeply sampled blood TCRbeta repertoires that made up the dataset. The repertoires were released in a freely available public database intended as a resource for research on the immune response to SARS-CoV-2. The samples were drawn from two sources: the first 160 participants of the ongoing ImmuneRACE study, and 1,000 to 1,500 subjects contributed by 6 global collaborators. A de-identified subject ID, COVID-19 status, age in years and sex were almost always included in the sample metadata. Where HLA class I and class II types were available, the types were taken from metadata supplied by the sample provider, not from assay-based typing. Findings and caveats that apply to the study as a whole: How much clinical and demographic metadata was included differed by source and by participant, and the metadata was provided uncurated.

Worth noting for this clone: This clone's antigen is unknown. Nothing much larger sits one base from this clone, and base qualities are not available.

As encoded in the germline V gene (reference sequence), CDR1 is LNHDA while CDR2 is SQIVND. At the junction V is shortened by 2 bases and J by 10 bases; bases outside the gene matches: 11. Spanning cysteine to phenylalanine, the CDR3 consists of 15 amino acids. Just CDR3 DNA is preserved here, 45 bases in frame from base 1. Enrolling through a virtual design, the prospective study's participants ranged in age from roughly 18 to 89 years and lived across 20 to 30 United States geographic areas. In the prospective study, participants were assigned to cohorts based on the clinical history participants reported in a screening survey and a study questionnaire. For ImmuneRACE Cohort 3, a participant was defined as recovered based on two consecutive negative NP/OP PCR tests, clearance by a healthcare professional, or resolution of symptoms. In the prospective study, whole blood, serum and a nasopharyngeal or oropharyngeal swab were collected from each participant by mobile phlebotomists. Additional blood draws and questionnaires over an approximately 2-month period could optionally be provided by prospective study participants. Prospective study blood samples were shipped either frozen or at room temperature before DNA extraction.

TCRbeta CDR3 regions were amplified from genomic DNA using the immunoSEQ Assay, a bias-controlled multiplex PCR. The study's processing was this. Nucleated cell counts per sample were estimated from amplification of reference gene primers within the assay. To quantify the absolute abundance of each unique TCRbeta CDR3 rearrangement, sequence reads were collapsed and filtered. For each sample, productive Simpson clonality was calculated as the square root of Simpson's diversity index over productive rearrangements. This immuneACCESS table, as held by TCRdb, lists in-frame sequences with V and J called but not all clones. Of the missing ones, under half trace to an unresolved V gene in checked studies; the others have no known cause. V and J calls and clone size are those listed in that table; D and trimming were worked out from the DNA. The sample records 190,000 or so clones, about 83% of which are singletons. The biggest ten clones account for 8% to 10% of the sample.

This sequence uses TRBV19 and TRBJ2-1, with 7 bases matching TRBD2. This sequence originates from a woman younger than 45 who had recovered from COVID-19. Sequencing input: PBMCs or T cells enriched from blood (not recorded which). The CDR3 protein is CASSIIRGDPGEQFF. The DNA sequence reads TGTGCCAGTAGTATAATCCGGGGGGACCCGGGGGAGCAGTTCTTC.